The clone carrying this TCR beta chain occurred a few times. The sample comes from a study of cytomegalovirus exposure and HLA in healthy donors. The PCR employed 60 Vbeta primers together with 13 Jbeta primers. The table came from immunoSEQ multiplex PCR; TCRdb's copy has only in-frame clones and leaves some out. The table includes 87,000 or so clones, 6% to 9% detected once. Germline V gene lookup returns CDR1 KGHSH and CDR2 LQKENI. This CDR3 region has 12 residues. V lost 3 bases and J lost 4, with 7 bases in between. Source material: PBMCs. The sequence was collected from a man aged 45 to 65 in good health and CMV-seronegative. V gene TRBV18 combines with J gene TRBJ2-7; no reliable D call. Here the CDR3 DNA reads TGTGCCAGCTCACCTCCGACTTACGAGCAGTACTTC. Translating gives CASSPPTYEQYF.